Sequencing of this T cell receptor (beta chain) was carried out in a study of T and B cells in COVID-19 patients. Whole-study context: Recovered patients mostly had mild to moderate COVID-19 managed as outpatients.

BIOMED2 TRB-A/B primer pools were used in multiplex TRB PCR. From the multiplex PCR reads, TCRdb called clonotypes with MiXCR, one entry per CDR3 protein. The repertoire holds fewer than 15,000 distinct CDR3 sequences, with around 30% as singletons. This clonotype was observed many times. From blood, roughly 250-550 ng of genomic DNA served as TRB template. This TCR was recovered from a human donor who had recovered from COVID-19. Sequenced material: blood.

CDR3 in amino acids: CASKAPDRVITVNTEAFF. The CDR3 bases are TGTGCCAGTAAGGCTCCGGACAGGGTAATCACGGTGAACACTGAAGCTTTCTTT. The rearrangement links TRBV19 to TRBJ1-1; TRBD1 matches 8 bases. V lost 7 bases to trimming and J lost 0 bases; unmatched junction nucleotides: 16. The V gene's germline CDR1 is LNHDA and CDR2 SQIVND (reference sequence). The CDR3 consists of 18 residues.